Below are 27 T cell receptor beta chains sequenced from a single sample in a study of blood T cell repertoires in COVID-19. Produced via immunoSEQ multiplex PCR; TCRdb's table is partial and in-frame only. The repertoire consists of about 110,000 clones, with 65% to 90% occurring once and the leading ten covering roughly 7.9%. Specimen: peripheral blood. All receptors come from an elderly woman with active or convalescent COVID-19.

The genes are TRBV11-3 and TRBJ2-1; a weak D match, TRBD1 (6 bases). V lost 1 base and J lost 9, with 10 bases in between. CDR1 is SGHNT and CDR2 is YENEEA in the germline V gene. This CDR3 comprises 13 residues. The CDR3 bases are TGTGCCAGCAGCTTAGGGGGCAGGGGTGAGCAGTTCTTC. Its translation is CASSLGGRGEQFF. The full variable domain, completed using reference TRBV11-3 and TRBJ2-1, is EAGVVQSPRYKIIEKKQPVAFWCNPISGHNTLYWYLQNLGQGPELLIRYENEEAVDDSQLPKDRFSAERLKGVDSTLKIQPAELGDSAVYLCASSLGGRGEQFFGPGTRLTVL.

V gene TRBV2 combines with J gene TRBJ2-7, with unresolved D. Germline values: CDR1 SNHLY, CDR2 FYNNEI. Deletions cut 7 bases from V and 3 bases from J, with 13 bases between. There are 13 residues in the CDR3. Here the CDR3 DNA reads TGTGCCAGCACCTCACAGATGCTCTACGAGCAGTACTTC. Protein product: CASTSQMLYEQYF.

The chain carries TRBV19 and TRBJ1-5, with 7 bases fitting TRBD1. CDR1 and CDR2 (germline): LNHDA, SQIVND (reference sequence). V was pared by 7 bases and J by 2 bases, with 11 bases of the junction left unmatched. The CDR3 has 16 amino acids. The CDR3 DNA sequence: TGTGCCAGTAAGTTTCTCTACAGGGGCCGCAATCAGCCCCAGCATTTT. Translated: CASKFLYRGRNQPQHF.

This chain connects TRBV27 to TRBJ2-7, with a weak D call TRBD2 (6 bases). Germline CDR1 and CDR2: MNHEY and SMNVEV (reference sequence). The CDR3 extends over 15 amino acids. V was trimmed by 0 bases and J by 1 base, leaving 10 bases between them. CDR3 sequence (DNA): TGTGCCAGCAGTTTATCGGGAGGCGTGTCCTACGAGCAGTACTTC. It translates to CASSLSGGVSYEQYF.

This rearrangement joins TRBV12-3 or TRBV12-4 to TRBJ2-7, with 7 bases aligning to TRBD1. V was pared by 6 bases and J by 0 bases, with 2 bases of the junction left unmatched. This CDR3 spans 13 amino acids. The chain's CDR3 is CASSRTGSYEQYF. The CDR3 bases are TGTGCCAGCAGCCGGACAGGCTCCTACGAGCAGTACTTC.

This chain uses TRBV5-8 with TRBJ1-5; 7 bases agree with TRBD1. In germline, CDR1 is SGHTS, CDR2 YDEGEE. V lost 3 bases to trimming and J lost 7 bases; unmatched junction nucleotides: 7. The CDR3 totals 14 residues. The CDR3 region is CASSSTGLNQPQHF. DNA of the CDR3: TGTGCCAGCAGCTCGACAGGGCTTAACCAGCCCCAGCATTTT.

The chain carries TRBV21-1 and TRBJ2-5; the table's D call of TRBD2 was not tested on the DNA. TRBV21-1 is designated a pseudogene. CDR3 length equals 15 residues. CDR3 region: CASSKARVEQETQYF. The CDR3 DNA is TGTGCCAGCAGCAAAGCCCGGGTCGAACAAGAGACCCAGTACTTC.

The CDR3 region has the DNA TGTGCCAGTAGTATTCCGTCTTGGACAGGAAACTATGGCTACACCTTC. It is translated as CASSIPSWTGNYGYTF. This chain links TRBV19 with TRBJ1-2, with 7 bases identical to TRBD1. The CDR3 has 16 residues. Losses at the gene ends were 3 bases for V and 2 bases for J; bases not matched to a gene: 9. Germline V gene data show CDR1 as LNHDA and CDR2 as SQIVND (reference sequence).

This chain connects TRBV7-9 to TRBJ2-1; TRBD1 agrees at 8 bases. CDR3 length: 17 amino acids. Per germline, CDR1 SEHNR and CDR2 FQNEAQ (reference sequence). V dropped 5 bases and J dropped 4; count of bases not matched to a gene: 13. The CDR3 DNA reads TGTGCCAGCAGCATAGGAGGGGGGACAGGTCTATACAATGAGCAGTTCTTC. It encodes CASSIGGGTGLYNEQFF.

The CDR3 loop reads CASSVGPQTSGRDEQFF. In DNA, the CDR3 is TGTGCCAGCAGCGTAGGTCCCCAGACTAGCGGGAGGGATGAGCAGTTCTTC. The rearrangement joins TRBV9 to TRBJ2-1, with 14 bases lining up with TRBD2. From germline, CDR1 is SGDLS and CDR2 YYNGEE. With 0 bases clipped from V and 8 bases from J, the junction kept 7 bases outside the gene matches. CDR3 length: 17 amino acids. Combining the CDR3 with reference TRBV9 and TRBJ2-1 gives the whole variable domain DSGVTQTPKHLITATGQRVTLRCSPRSGDLSVYWYQQSLDQGLQFLIQYYNGEERAKGNILERFSAQQFPDLHSELNLSSLELGDSALYFCASSVGPQTSGRDEQFFGPGTRLTVL.

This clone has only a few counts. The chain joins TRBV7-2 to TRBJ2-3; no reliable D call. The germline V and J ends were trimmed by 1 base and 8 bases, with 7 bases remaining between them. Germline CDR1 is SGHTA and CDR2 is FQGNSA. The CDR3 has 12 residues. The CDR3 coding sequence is TGTGCCAGCAGCTTAGACAGTGGTACGCAGTATTTT. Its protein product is CASSLDSGTQYF. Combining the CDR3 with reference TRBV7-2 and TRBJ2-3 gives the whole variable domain GAGVSQSPSNKVTEKGKDVELRCDPISGHTALYWYRQSLGQGLEFLIYFQGNSAPDKSGLPSDRFSAERTGGSVSTLTIQRTQQEDSAVYLCASSLDSGTQYFGPGTRLTVL.

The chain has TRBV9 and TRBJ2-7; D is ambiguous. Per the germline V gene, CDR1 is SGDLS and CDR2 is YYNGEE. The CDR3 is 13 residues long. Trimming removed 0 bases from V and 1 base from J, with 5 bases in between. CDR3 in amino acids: CASSVAGSYEQYF. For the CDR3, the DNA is TGTGCCAGCAGCGTAGCAGGTTCCTACGAGCAGTACTTC.

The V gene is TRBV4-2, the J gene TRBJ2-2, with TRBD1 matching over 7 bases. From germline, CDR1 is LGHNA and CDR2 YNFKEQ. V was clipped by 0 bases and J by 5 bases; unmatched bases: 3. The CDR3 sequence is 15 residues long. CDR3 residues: CASSQETGETGELFF. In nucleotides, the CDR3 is TGTGCCAGCAGCCAAGAAACAGGGGAGACCGGGGAGCTGTTTTTT.

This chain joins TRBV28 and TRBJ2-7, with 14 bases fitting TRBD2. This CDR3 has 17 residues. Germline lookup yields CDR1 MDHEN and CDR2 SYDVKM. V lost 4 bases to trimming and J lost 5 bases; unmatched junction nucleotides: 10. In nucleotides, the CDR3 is TGTGCCAGCAGTTCCACCGGGACTAGCGGGAGTAGCAACGAGCAGTACTTC. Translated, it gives CASSSTGTSGSSNEQYF.

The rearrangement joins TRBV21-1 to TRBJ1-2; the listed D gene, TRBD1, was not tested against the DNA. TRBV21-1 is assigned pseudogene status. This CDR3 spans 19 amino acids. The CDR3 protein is CASSRARDRGFDLLYGYTF. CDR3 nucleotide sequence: TGTGCCAGCAGCCGAGCGAGGGACAGGGGTTTCGATTTACTATATGGCTACACCTTC.

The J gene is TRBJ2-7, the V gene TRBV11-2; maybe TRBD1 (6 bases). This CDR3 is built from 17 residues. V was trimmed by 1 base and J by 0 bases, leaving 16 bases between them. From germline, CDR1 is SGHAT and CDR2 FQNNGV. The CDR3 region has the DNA TGTGCCAGCAGCTTAGGCCCACAGGGTCACAGCTCCTACGAGCAGTACTTC. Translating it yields CASSLGPQGHSSYEQYF.

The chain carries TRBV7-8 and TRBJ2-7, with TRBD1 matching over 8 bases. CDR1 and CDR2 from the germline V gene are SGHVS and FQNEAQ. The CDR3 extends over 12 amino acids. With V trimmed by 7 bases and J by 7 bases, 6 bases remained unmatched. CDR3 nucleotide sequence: TGTGCCAGCAACCAAAACAGGGGGGAGCAGTACTTC. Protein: CASNQNRGEQYF. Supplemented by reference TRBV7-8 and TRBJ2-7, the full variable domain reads GAGVSQSPRYKVAKRGQDVALRCDPISGHVSLFWYQQALGQGPEFLTYFQNEAQLDKSGLPSDRFFAERPEGSVSTLKIQRTQQEDSAVYLCASNQNRGEQYFGPGTRLTVT.

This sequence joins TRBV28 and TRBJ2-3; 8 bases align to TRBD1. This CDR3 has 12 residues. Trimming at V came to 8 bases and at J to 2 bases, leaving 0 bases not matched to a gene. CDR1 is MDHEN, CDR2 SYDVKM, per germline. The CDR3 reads CASQGATDTQYF. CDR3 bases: TGTGCCAGCCAGGGGGCCACAGATACGCAGTATTTT.

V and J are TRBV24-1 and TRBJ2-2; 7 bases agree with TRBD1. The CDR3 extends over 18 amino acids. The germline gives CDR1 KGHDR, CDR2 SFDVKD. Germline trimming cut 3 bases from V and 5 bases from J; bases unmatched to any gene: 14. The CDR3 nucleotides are TGTGCCACCAGTGATGGAAGCGACAGGGCTTCATGGACCGGGGAGCTGTTTTTT. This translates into CATSDGSDRASWTGELFF.

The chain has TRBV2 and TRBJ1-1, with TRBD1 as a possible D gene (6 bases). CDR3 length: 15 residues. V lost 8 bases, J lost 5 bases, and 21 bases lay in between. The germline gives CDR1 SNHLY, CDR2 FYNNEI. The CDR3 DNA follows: TGTGCCAGCTCGATCTCAGGGGACGATGGAACTGAAGCTTTCTTT. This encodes CASSISGDDGTEAFF.

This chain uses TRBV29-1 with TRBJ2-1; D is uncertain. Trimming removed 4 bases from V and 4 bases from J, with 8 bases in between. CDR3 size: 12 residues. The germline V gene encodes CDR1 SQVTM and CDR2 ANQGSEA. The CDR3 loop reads CSVVAVYNEQFF. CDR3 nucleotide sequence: TGCAGCGTTGTGGCAGTATACAATGAGCAGTTCTTC.

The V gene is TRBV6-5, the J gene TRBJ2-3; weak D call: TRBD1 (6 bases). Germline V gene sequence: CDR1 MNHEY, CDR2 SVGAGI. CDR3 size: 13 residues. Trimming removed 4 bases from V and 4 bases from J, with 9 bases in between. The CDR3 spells CASSLPGADTQYF. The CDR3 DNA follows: TGTGCCAGCAGTTTACCAGGGGCAGATACGCAGTATTTT.

The CDR3 loop reads CASSLGQYNEQFF. The DNA of the CDR3 is TGCGCCAGCAGCTTGGGTCAATACAATGAGCAGTTCTTC. The J gene is TRBJ2-1, the V gene TRBV5-1; D not certain. CDR1 is SGHRS, CDR2 YFSETQ, per germline. The CDR3 length is 13 residues. The V end was cut by 0 bases, the J end by 4 bases, with 5 bases between.

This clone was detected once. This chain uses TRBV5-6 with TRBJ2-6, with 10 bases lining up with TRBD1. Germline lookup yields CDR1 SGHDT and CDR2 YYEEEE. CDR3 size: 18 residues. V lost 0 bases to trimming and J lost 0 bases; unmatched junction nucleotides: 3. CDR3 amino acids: CASSLGDRGVSGANVLTF. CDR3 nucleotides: TGTGCCAGCAGCTTGGGGGACAGGGGAGTCTCTGGGGCCAACGTCCTGACTTTC.

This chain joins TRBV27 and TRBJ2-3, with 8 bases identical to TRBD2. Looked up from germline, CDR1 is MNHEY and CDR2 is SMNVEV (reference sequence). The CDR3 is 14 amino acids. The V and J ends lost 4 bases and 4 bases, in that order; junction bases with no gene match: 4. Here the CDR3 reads CASSWVAGSDTQYF. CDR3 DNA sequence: TGTGCCAGCAGTTGGGTAGCGGGATCAGATACGCAGTATTTT.

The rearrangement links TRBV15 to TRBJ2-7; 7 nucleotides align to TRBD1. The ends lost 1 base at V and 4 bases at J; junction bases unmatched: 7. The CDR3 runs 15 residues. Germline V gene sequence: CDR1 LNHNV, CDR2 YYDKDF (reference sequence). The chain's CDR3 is CATSRAKGAGYEQYF. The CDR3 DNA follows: TGTGCCACCAGCAGAGCCAAGGGGGCAGGGTACGAGCAGTACTTC.

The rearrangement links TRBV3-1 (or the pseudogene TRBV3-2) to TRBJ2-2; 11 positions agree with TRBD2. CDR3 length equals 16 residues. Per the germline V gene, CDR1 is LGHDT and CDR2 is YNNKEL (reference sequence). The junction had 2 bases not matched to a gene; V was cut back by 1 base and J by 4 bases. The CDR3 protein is CASSQGLAGRTGELFF. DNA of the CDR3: TGTGCCAGCAGCCAAGGACTAGCGGGACGCACCGGGGAGCTGTTTTTT.